This T cell receptor (beta chain) was found in a study of T cells after yellow fever vaccination. Study-level points and caveats: Reappearance after the booster was observed for most primary-vaccination clones (roughly 97% CD4, about 86% CD8). There was a possibility that FACS-sorted repertoires contained abundant clonotypes contaminating from the bulk population. It was the secondary response that reached its peak faster, day 5 versus 15, but it was weaker.

Germline assignment: CDR1 SEHNR and CDR2 FQNEAQ (reference sequence). The CDR3 has 11 amino acids. 5'RACE template switching generated TCR cDNA, adding a universal primer site and UMIs. TCRdb re-called the 5' RACE reads through MiXCR, storing one row per CDR3 protein. The data show 120,000 or so distinct CDR3 sequences, with around 15% seen just once and approximately 43% held by the top ten. As to this clonotype: Its antigen is currently unknown. The junction departs from germline at one end; a sequencing error may be responsible.

Specimen: CD8+ T cells sorted from PBMCs, collected 5 days after the yellow fever booster vaccination. V and J are TRBV7-9 and TRBJ1-5; D gene unclear. The receptor was derived from a man aged 18 to 30 who received the YFV17D yellow fever vaccine. The CDR3 coding sequence is TGTGCCAGCAGCCGTGACCTGAACCAGGTCTTT. As protein: CASSRDLNQVF.